These 15 T cell receptor beta chains were sequenced from one sample in a study of CD8 T cells in ankylosing spondylitis. TCRdb passed the 5' RACE reads through MiXCR, listing each CDR3 protein once. The data show 36,000 or so distinct CDR3 sequences, around 15% seen once. What was sequenced was synovial fluid, either unsorted or a sorted T cell fraction (not recorded which). These receptors all come from a male donor with ankylosing spondylitis.

The table lists this clonotype with a few counts. The gene calls are TRBV7-2 and TRBJ2-2; D gene unclear. V was pared by 2 bases and J by 3 bases, with 7 bases between. The length of the CDR3 is 14 residues. Germline V gene sequence: CDR1 SGHTA, CDR2 FQGNSA. This CDR3 is CASSLLWDTGELFF. The CDR3 DNA is TGTGCCAGCAGCTTACTCTGGGACACCGGGGAGCTGTTTTTT.

This clonotype was found a few times. The rearrangement links TRBV28 to TRBJ2-2, with a tentative D call TRBD1 (6 bases). Per the germline V gene, CDR1 is MDHEN and CDR2 is SYDVKM. Trimming removed 4 bases from V and 8 bases from J, with 11 bases in between. CDR3 length: 13 residues. The CDR3 DNA reads as TGTGCCAGCAGTTCCAGGGGCGGGGGGGAGCTGTTTTTT. Translated, it gives CASSSRGGGELFF.

A few counts support this clonotype. The genes are TRBV19 and TRBJ1-1, with D perhaps TRBD1 (5 bases). Germline assignment: CDR1 LNHDA and CDR2 SQIVND (reference sequence). CDR3 size: 15 residues. V was trimmed by 1 base and J by 4 bases, leaving 13 bases between them. CDR3 nucleotide sequence: TGTGCCAGTAGTATAGGATGGGGGACGGGCACTGAAGCTTTCTTT. Its translation: CASSIGWGTGTEAFF.

This clonotype has at least ten counts. The chain recombines TRBV28 with TRBJ2-3; D not resolved. This CDR3 region has 13 residues. V gave up 5 bases and J gave up 3 bases, with 9 bases separating them. Germline V gene lookup returns CDR1 MDHEN and CDR2 SYDVKM. CDR3 in amino acids: CASSRVGTDTQYF. DNA of the CDR3: TGTGCCAGCAGTCGAGTCGGGACAGATACGCAGTATTTT.

The genes are TRBV6-2 or TRBV6-3 and TRBJ1-6; 9 bases fit TRBD1. The CDR3 length is 15 residues. V trimming: 2 bases; J trimming: 7 bases; junction bases outside the gene matches: 3. CDR1 and CDR2 (germline): MNHEY, SVGEGT. The CDR3 bases are TGTGCCAGCAGTTACCCGACAGGGGGAAATTCACCCCTCCACTTT. It is translated as CASSYPTGGNSPLHF.

This clonotype was observed at least ten times. This chain joins TRBV12-3 or TRBV12-4 and TRBJ2-1, with D possibly TRBD1 on 6 matching bases. V lost 5 bases and J lost 6, with 14 bases in between. This CDR3 comprises 14 residues. Here the CDR3 reads CASSVLHRANEQFF. CDR3 nucleotides: TGTGCCAGCAGTGTCCTCCACAGGGCCAATGAGCAGTTCTTC.

This clonotype was observed at least ten times. Here the CDR3 reads CASSLRRGFTDTQYF. For the CDR3, the DNA is TGTGCCAGCAGCTTACGGCGGGGCTTTACAGATACGCAGTATTTT. The chain combines TRBV11-3 with TRBJ2-3, with D perhaps matching TRBD2 (6 bases). Germline lookup yields CDR1 SGHNT and CDR2 YENEEA. The V and J ends lost 2 bases and 3 bases respectively, with 12 bases between them. The CDR3 has 15 amino acids.

The rearrangement joins TRBV6-1 to TRBJ2-1; perhaps TRBD1 as D (6 bases). V was shortened by 2 bases and J by 6 bases, with 17 bases between the two germline ends. The CDR3 extends over 16 amino acids. CDR1 MNHNS and CDR2 SASEGT come from the germline V gene. Here the CDR3 reads CASSESGAVSGNEQFF. The CDR3 coding sequence is TGTGCCAGCAGTGAATCAGGGGCTGTGTCCGGCAATGAGCAGTTCTTC.

Only a few counts were recorded for this clonotype. The chain couples TRBV7-9 to TRBJ1-1; no firm D call. Germline values: CDR1 SEHNR, CDR2 FQNEAQ (reference sequence). V shed 6 bases and J shed 4 bases, with 15 bases lying between them. The CDR3 is 14 residues long. The CDR3 DNA sequence: TGTGCCAGCAGTTACAGTGGCGGGTCCACTGAAGCTTTCTTT. Translated: CASSYSGGSTEAFF.

There are many counts of this clonotype. The V call is TRBV7-2, the J call TRBJ2-7; no definite D call. V lost 5 bases and J 0 bases, leaving 5 bases between the germline ends. This CDR3 has 12 residues. The germline V gene has CDR1 SGHTA and CDR2 FQGNSA. The CDR3 nucleotides read TGTGCCAGCAGCCCCGTCTCCTACGAGCAGTACTTC. It codes for CASSPVSYEQYF.

The chain has TRBV9 and TRBJ2-2; D ambiguous. The CDR3 runs to 14 residues. V lost 0 bases and J 3 bases, leaving 6 bases between the germline ends. CDR1 is SGDLS and CDR2 is YYNGEE in the germline V gene. CDR3 loop: CASSVGGDTGELFF. The CDR3 DNA follows: TGTGCCAGCAGCGTAGGAGGAGACACCGGGGAGCTGTTTTTT. The whole variable domain, filled in from reference TRBV9 and TRBJ2-2, reads DSGVTQTPKHLITATGQRVTLRCSPRSGDLSVYWYQQSLDQGLQFLIQYYNGEERAKGNILERFSAQQFPDLHSELNLSSLELGDSALYFCASSVGGDTGELFFGEGSRLTVL.

Only a few counts were recorded for this clonotype. The V call is TRBV6-1, the J call TRBJ1-1; TRBD1 matches 7 bases. Germline V gene lookup returns CDR1 MNHNS and CDR2 SASEGT. CDR3 length: 14 amino acids. Trimming removed 3 bases from V and 6 bases from J; junction bases left unmatched: 7. In DNA form, the CDR3 reads TGTGCCAGCAGTGACGCGACAGGGTGGGCTGAAGCTTTCTTT. Amino acids: CASSDATGWAEAFF.

This clonotype appeared many times. V gene TRBV20-1 combines with J gene TRBJ2-5; D tentatively fits TRBD1 or TRBD2 (5 bases each). CDR3 length: 12 amino acids. V lost 3 bases and J lost 2, with 7 bases in between. Germline V CDR1 and CDR2: DFQATT, SNEGSKA (reference sequence). The CDR3 loop is CSASEGQETQYF. In DNA, the CDR3 is TGCAGTGCTAGCGAGGGGCAAGAGACCCAGTACTTC.

In this sample, this clonotype turned up many times. V is TRBV28 and J is TRBJ2-3; D is perhaps TRBD1 (6 bases). The CDR3 has 13 amino acids. Germline CDR1 is MDHEN and CDR2 is SYDVKM. The germline V and J ends were trimmed by 2 bases and 5 bases, with 8 bases remaining between them. CDR3 sequence: CASSLTGLDTQYF. In DNA form, the CDR3 reads TGTGCCAGCAGTTTAACAGGGTTAGATACGCAGTATTTT. The whole variable domain, remainder taken from reference TRBV28 and TRBJ2-3, is DVKVTQSSRYLVKRTGEKVFLECVQDMDHENMFWYRQDPGLGLRLIYFSYDVKMKEKGDIPEGYSVSREKKERFSLILESASTNQTSMYLCASSLTGLDTQYFGPGTRLTVL.

By share of the sample, this clonotype is medium-sized. The J gene is TRBJ1-1, the V gene TRBV7-6; D uncertain. Germline V gene lookup returns CDR1 SGHVS and CDR2 FNYEAQ. This CDR3 comprises 12 residues. V was shortened by 8 bases and J by 4 bases, with 11 bases between the two germline ends. In DNA, the CDR3 is TGTGCCAGCTCCTCGGATAGCACTGAAGCTTTCTTT. Residues: CASSSDSTEAFF.